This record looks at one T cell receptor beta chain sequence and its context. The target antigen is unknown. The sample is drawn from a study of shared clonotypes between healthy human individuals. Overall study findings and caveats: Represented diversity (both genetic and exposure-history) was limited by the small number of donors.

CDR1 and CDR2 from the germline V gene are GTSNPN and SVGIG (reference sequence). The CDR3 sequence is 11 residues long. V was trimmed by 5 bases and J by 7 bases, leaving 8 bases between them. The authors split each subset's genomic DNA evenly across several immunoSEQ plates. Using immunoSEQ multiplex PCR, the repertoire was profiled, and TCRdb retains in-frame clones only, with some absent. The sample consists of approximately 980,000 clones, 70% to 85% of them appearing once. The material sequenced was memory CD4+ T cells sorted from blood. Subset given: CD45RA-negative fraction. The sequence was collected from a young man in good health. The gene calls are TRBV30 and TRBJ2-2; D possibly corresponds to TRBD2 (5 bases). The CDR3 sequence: CAWERGGELFF. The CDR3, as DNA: TGTGCCTGGGAACGGGGCGGGGAGCTGTTTTTT.